This TCR beta chain was recorded in a study of shared clonotypes between healthy human individuals. Study in general: Per donor, three plates held CD4 naive cells, three held CD4 memory, two held CD8 naive and one held CD8 memory.

The germline CDR1 and CDR2 sequences are SGHNT and YYREEE (reference sequence). V dropped 0 bases and J dropped 3 bases, with 15 bases sitting between them. The CDR3 extends over 16 amino acids. Study-level results: Exclusively blood specimens were collected; tissue repertoires likely differ.

Only in-frame clones appear in the TCRdb table, and some are missing; sequencing was by immunoSEQ multiplex PCR. This sample has roughly 550,000 clones, with roughly 96% found just once. On this clone itself: Its target is not known.

Cells designated naive CD8 were CD45RO-negative and were positively selected for CCR7, with terminally differentiated effector memory CD45RA+ cells excluded. This sequence originates from a young woman in good health. Input material: naive CD8+ T cells sorted from blood. The chain joins TRBV5-4 to TRBJ1-2, with TRBD1 as a possible D gene (5 bases). CDR3 loop: CASSLAVGAPYYGYTF. For the CDR3, the DNA is TGTGCCAGCAGCTTGGCGGTCGGGGCCCCCTACTATGGCTACACCTTC.